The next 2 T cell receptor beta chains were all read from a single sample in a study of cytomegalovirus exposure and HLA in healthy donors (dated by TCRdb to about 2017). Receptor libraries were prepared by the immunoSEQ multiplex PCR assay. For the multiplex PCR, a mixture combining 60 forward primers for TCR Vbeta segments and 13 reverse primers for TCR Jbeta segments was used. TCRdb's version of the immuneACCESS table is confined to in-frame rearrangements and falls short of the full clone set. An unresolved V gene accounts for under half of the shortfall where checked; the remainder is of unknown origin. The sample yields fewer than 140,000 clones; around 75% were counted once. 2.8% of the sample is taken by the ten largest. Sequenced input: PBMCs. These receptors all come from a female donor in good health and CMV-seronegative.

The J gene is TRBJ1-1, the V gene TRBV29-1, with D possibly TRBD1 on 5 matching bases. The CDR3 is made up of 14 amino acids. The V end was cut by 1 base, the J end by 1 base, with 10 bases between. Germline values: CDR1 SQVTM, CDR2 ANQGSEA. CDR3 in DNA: TGCAGCGTTGAAGGTGGGGGGTCGAACACTGAAGCTTTCTTT. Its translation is CSVEGGGSNTEAFF. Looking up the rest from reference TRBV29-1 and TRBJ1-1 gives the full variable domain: SAVISQKPSRDICQRGTSLTIQCQVDSQVTMMFWYRQQPGQSLTLIATANQGSEATYESGFVIDKFPISRPNLTFSTLTVSNMSPEDSSIYLCSVEGGGSNTEAFFGQGTRLTVV.

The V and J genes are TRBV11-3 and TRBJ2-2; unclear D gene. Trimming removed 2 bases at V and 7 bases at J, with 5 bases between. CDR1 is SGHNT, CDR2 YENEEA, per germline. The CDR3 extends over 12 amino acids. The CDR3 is CASSLILGELFF. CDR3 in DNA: TGTGCCAGCAGCTTAATCCTCGGGGAGCTGTTTTTT.